This T cell receptor (beta chain) was obtained from a study of T-cell reconstitution after alpha-beta-depleted transplantation in children. It was with unique molecular identifiers that the TCRbeta library was prepared. MiXCR was run by TCRdb on the PCR reads, yielding one entry per CDR3 protein. The table has a few hundred thousand distinct CDR3 sequences, approximately 10% seen once; the top ten hold more than 2%. This specimen consisted of PBMCs from the stem cell graft donor, obtained from the stem cell graft. The receptor comes from a human donor who donated a stem cell graft to a child with acute lymphoblastic leukemia.

In DNA form, the CDR3 reads TGTGCCAGCAGCTTAACTCGCACTAGCGGGAATGAGGCCGGGGAGCTGTTTTTT. Translated: CASSLTRTSGNEAGELFF. This rearrangement joins TRBV7-3 to TRBJ2-2; 10 nucleotides align to TRBD2. Looked up from germline, CDR1 is SGHTA and CDR2 is FQGTGA. Trimming took 0 bases from V and 6 from J; bases not matched to a gene: 10. This CDR3 region has 18 residues.